One sample yielded the 2 T cell receptor beta chains listed below, sequenced in a study of Ad26.COV2.S vaccination and SARS-CoV-2 variants. Treatment here: 19 received Ad26.COV2.S at low or high dose, single or two shots; a few received placebo; per-sample allocation not given. Sampling took place 63 days after the first vaccine or placebo injection. Profiled with immunoSEQ multiplex PCR; TCRdb holds only in-frame clones, not every one. The sample lists 300,000 to 400,000 clones, around four fifths occurring once. Sequences were derived from peripheral blood, sampled in a trial of Ad26.COV2.S vaccine versus placebo. These receptors were obtained from a person aged 18-60 years who received the Ad26.COV2.S COVID-19 vaccine or a placebo.

This clone appeared a single time. The chain joins TRBV6-5 to TRBJ2-2; D might be TRBD1 (6 bases). The CDR3 contains 13 residues. Germline loops: CDR1 MNHEY, CDR2 SVGAGI. The V and J ends lost 4 bases and 7 bases respectively, with 10 bases between them. This CDR3 reads CASSSRGFGELFF. DNA for the CDR3: TGTGCCAGCAGTTCCAGGGGTTTCGGGGAGCTGTTTTTT.

The chain is built from TRBV18 and TRBJ1-6; D is uncertain. Germline values: CDR1 KGHSH, CDR2 LQKENI. V was trimmed by 2 bases and J by 10 bases, leaving 9 bases between them. The CDR3 contains 13 residues. CDR3 residues: CASSPSYRSPLHF. The DNA of the CDR3 is TGTGCCAGCTCACCATCTTATCGGTCACCCCTCCACTTT.